This entry describes one T cell receptor (beta chain). Its matching antigen is unknown. Looked up from germline, CDR1 is SGHTA and CDR2 is FQGNSA. The CDR3 is 15 amino acids. The V and J ends lost 1 base and 2 bases respectively, with 9 bases between them. This specimen comes from a study of blood T cells in healthy people across ages. Sample-barcoded 5' priming and a J-beta primer mix drove a second PCR of 7 to 11 cycles. Carrying 12 random nucleotides, a template-switch adaptor labeled each individual cDNA molecule. MiXCR was run by TCRdb on the 5' RACE reads, yielding one entry per CDR3 protein. The sample yields more than 1.4 million distinct CDR3 sequences, around two fifths seen once. Whole-study findings and limits: A roughly linear fall in TCR beta diversity per million T cells was seen with increasing age.

The rearrangement joins TRBV7-2 to TRBJ1-5; perhaps TRBD1 as D (5 bases). The TCR comes from a woman between 18 and 30 years old in good health. Sequenced input: blood. CDR3 loop: CASSLGTGRNQPQHF. The CDR3, as DNA: TGTGCCAGCAGCTTAGGTACAGGTCGCAATCAGCCCCAGCATTTT.